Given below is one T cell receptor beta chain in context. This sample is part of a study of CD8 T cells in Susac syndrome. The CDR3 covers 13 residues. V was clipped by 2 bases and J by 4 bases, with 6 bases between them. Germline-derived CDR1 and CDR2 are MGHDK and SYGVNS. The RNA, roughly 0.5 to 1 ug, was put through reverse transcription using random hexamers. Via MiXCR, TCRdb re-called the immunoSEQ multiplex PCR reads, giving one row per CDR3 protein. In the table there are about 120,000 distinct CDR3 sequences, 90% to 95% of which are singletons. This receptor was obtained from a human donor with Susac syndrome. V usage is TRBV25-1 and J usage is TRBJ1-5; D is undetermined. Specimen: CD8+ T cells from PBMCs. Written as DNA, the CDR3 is TGTGCCAGCAGTGAACTAGGGAATCAGCCCCAGCATTTT. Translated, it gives CASSELGNQPQHF.